These T cell receptor beta chains were read from a single sample in a study of T cells in Graves' hyperthyroidism and ophthalmopathy. MiXCR, applied by TCRdb to the multiplex PCR reads, yields one record per CDR3 protein. Seen here are more than 350,000 distinct CDR3 sequences, about 16% observed once, and the top ten hold roughly 33%. Sequencing input: blood. Receptor source: a woman in her 30s with Graves' hyperthyroidism. The CDR3 runs from the conserved cysteine through the conserved F or W. Fields, in order: D gene, clone size, V gene, J gene, CDR3 protein, CDR3 DNA. A D gene is named only where the DNA matches it firmly. Part of the rows lack a size; the others show once, few, many or a class for expanded clones.

TRBD1	NA	TRBV6-1	TRBJ2-2	CATGQAAGELFF	TGTGCCACGGGACAGGCGGCCGGGGAGCTGTTTTTT
NA	many	TRBV11-1	TRBJ2-1	CASSLALLFEQFF	TGTGCCAGCAGCTTAGCGTTACTTTTTGAGCAGTTCTTC
NA	many	TRBV4-1	TRBJ1-1	CASSQAGGTNTEAFF	TGCGCCAGCAGCCAAGCCGGGGGGACGAACACTGAAGCTTTCTTT
TRBD2	many	TRBV7-8	TRBJ2-1	CASSLSGTSLGEQFF	TGTGCCAGCAGCTTGAGCGGGACTAGCCTAGGTGAGCAGTTCTTC
NA	NA	TRBV7-9	TRBJ2-2	CASSLIRWEQTGELFF	TGTGCCAGCAGCTTAATTCGCTGGGAACAAACCGGGGAGCTGTTTTTT
NA	NA	TRBV7-9	TRBJ2-2	CASNVGPGELFF	TGTGCCAGCAACGTGGGCCCCGGGGAGCTGTTTTTT
TRBD1	NA	TRBV2	TRBJ1-5	CPSSDRGSQPQHF	TGTCCCAGCAGTGACAGGGGATCTCAGCCCCAGCATTTT
NA	NA	TRBV7-2	TRBJ1-5	CASSLEGGDSQPQHF	TGTGCCAGCAGCTTAGAGGGTGGAGACAGTCAGCCCCAGCATTTT
NA	NA	TRBV11-2	TRBJ1-2	CASSRGLGENYGHTF	TGTGCCAGCAGCAGGGGGTTGGGGGAAAACTATGGCCACACCTTC
TRBD2	NA	TRBV6-2/TRBV6-3	TRBJ2-7	CATGLAEHYEQYF	TGTGCCACGGGACTAGCGGAACACTACGAGCAGTACTTC
NA	few	TRBV20-1	TRBJ1-5	CSASGPHPNQPQHF	TGCAGTGCTTCCGGGCCCCACCCCAATCAGCCCCAGCATTTT
NA	many	TRBV20-1	TRBJ2-5	CSARVVGETQYF	TGCAGTGCTAGAGTCGTAGGGGAGACCCAGTACTTC
NA	NA	TRBV2	TRBJ2-7	CASTEIDYHEQYF	TGTGCCAGCACCGAGATAGATTATCACGAGCAGTACTTC
TRBD1	many	TRBV28	TRBJ2-7	CASSSTGGSYEQYF	TGTGCCAGCAGTTCGACAGGGGGCTCCTACGAGCAGTACTTC
TRBD2	many	TRBV5-5	TRBJ2-5	CASSLASGRSGETQYF	TGTGCCAGCAGCTTGGCTAGCGGGAGGTCTGGAGAGACCCAGTACTTC
NA	many	TRBV7-9	TRBJ2-7	CASNPDGRTYEQYF	TGTGCCAGCAACCCTGACGGACGCACCTACGAGCAGTACTTC
NA	NA	TRBV20-1	TRBJ2-3	CSARLLGPDTQYF	TGCAGTGCTAGACTACTCGGCCCAGATACGCAGTATTTT
TRBD1	NA	TRBV6-1	TRBJ2-1	CAGSLYRGSYNEQFF	TGTGCCGGCAGTCTATACAGGGGATCCTACAATGAGCAGTTCTTC
NA	once	TRBV6-4	TRBJ1-1	CASSDSPDGNTEAFF	TGTGCCAGCAGTGACTCTCCGGACGGGAACACTGAAGCTTTCTTT
NA	NA	TRBV11-2	TRBJ2-4	CASSLEVIRNIQYF	TGTGCCAGCAGCCTAGAGGTGATACGGAACATTCAGTACTTC
TRBD2	NA	TRBV20-1	TRBJ2-3	CSARDRYGLAGGADTQYF	TGCAGTGCTAGAGATAGGTATGGACTAGCGGGAGGAGCAGATACGCAGTATTTT
NA	many	TRBV11-2	TRBJ1-5	CASTPGGGSNQPQHF	TGTGCCAGCACCCCCGGCGGGGGTAGCAATCAGCCCCAGCATTTT
NA	few	TRBV4-2	TRBJ1-5	CASSQEVGSDQPQHF	TGTGCCAGCAGCCAAGAAGTAGGGTCGGATCAGCCCCAGCATTTT
TRBD1	NA	TRBV5-1	TRBJ2-5	CASGLGQVQETQYF	TGCGCCAGCGGGCTGGGACAGGTGCAAGAGACCCAGTACTTC
TRBD2	few	TRBV7-2	TRBJ2-1	CASSFTGTSDYNEQFF	TGTGCCAGCAGTTTCACCGGGACTAGCGATTACAATGAGCAGTTCTTC
NA	many	TRBV28	TRBJ2-7	CASSLFRGSPSYEQYF	TGTGCCAGCAGTTTATTTAGAGGGTCTCCGTCCTACGAGCAGTACTTC
NA	NA	TRBV20-1	TRBJ2-2	CSARDLSASNTGELFF	TGCAGTGCTAGAGATTTAAGCGCCTCGAACACCGGGGAGCTGTTTTTT
TRBD1	many	TRBV5-1	TRBJ2-1	CASSTGQGIDEQFF	TGCGCCAGCAGCACGGGACAGGGAATCGATGAGCAGTTCTTC
NA	few	TRBV6-2/TRBV6-3	TRBJ2-6	CASYYRAGANVLTF	TGTGCCAGCTATTATAGGGCTGGGGCCAACGTCCTGACTTTC
NA	many	TRBV30	TRBJ2-7	CAWSVGGSSYEQYF	TGTGCCTGGAGTGTGGGCGGTAGCTCCTACGAGCAGTACTTC
TRBD2	many	TRBV20-1	TRBJ2-1	CSAPLRGTPLNEQFF	TGCAGTGCTCCCCTGCGGGGGACTCCGCTCAATGAGCAGTTCTTC
TRBD1	few	TRBV29-1	TRBJ2-7	CSVLGQGAYEQYF	TGCAGCGTCCTGGGGCAGGGGGCCTACGAGCAGTACTTC
TRBD1	many	TRBV24-1	TRBJ2-1	CATSDPIRTGRSVNEQFF	TGTGCCACCAGTGATCCTATCCGGACAGGGAGAAGCGTAAATGAGCAGTTCTTC
NA	NA	TRBV11-2	TRBJ2-3	CASSLQTGWADAQYF	TGTGCCAGCAGCCTACAAACGGGGTGGGCAGATGCGCAGTATTTT
NA	few	TRBV7-9	TRBJ2-1	CASSHTGRTYNEQFF	TGTGCCAGCAGCCATACGGGACGAACCTACAATGAGCAGTTCTTC
TRBD2	few	TRBV20-1	TRBJ2-4	CSAWVFLSGAGAKNIQYF	TGCAGTGCTTGGGTTTTTTTGTCTGGAGCGGGGGCCAAAAACATTCAGTACTTC
TRBD2	NA	TRBV29-1	TRBJ2-2	CSGSSGPNTGELFF	TGCAGCGGGTCTAGCGGGCCGAACACCGGGGAGCTGTTTTTT
NA	few	TRBV27	TRBJ1-5	CASSLSVHQPQHF	TGTGCCAGCAGTTTGTCGGTGCATCAGCCCCAGCATTTT
TRBD2	many	TRBV20-1	TRBJ2-7	CSARGELADSSYEQYF	TGCAGTGCTAGAGGGGAACTAGCGGATAGCTCCTACGAGCAGTACTTC
TRBD2	NA	TRBV7-9	TRBJ2-7	CASSSETSGVTYEQHF	TGTGCCAGCAGCTCCGAAACTAGCGGGGTTACCTACGAGCAGCACTTC
TRBD1	many	TRBV28	TRBJ1-6	CASSDPDREPTGSPLHF	TGTGCCAGCAGTGACCCGGACAGGGAGCCCACGGGGTCACCCCTCCACTTT